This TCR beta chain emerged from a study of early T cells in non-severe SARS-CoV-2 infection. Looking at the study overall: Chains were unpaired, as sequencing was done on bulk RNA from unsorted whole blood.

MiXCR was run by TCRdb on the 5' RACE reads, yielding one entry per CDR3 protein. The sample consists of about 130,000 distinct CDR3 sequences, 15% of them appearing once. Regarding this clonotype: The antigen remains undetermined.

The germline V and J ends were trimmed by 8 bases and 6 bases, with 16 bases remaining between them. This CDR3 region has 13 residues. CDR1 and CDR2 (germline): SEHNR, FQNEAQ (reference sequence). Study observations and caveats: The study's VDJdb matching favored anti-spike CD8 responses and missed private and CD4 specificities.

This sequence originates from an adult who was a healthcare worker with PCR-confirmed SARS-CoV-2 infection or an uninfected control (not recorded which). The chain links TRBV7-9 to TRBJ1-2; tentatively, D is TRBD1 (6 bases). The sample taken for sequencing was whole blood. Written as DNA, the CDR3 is TGTGCCAGCCAGGACAGTCCAGGGAATGGCTACACCTTC. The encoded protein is CASQDSPGNGYTF.